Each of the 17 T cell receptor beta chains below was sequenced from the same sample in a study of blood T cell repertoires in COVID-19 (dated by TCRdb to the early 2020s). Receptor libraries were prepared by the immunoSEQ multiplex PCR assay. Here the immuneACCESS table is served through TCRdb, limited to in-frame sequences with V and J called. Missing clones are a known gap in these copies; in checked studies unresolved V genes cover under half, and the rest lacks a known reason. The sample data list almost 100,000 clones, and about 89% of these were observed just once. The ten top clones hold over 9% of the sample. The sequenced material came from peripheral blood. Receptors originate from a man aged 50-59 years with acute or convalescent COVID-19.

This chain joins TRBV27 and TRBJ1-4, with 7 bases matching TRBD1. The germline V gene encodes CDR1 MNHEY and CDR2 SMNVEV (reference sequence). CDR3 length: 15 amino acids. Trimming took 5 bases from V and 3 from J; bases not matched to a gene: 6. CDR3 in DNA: TGTGCCAGCAGTCTTACAGGGGAGGCTAATGAAAAACTGTTTTTT. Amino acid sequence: CASSLTGEANEKLFF.

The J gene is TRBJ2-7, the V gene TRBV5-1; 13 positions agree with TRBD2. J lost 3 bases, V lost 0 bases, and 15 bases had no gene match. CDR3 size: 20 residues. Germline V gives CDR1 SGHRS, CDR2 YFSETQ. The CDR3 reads CASSLAGGGTSGNSRYEQYF. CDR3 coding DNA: TGCGCCAGCAGCTTGGCCGGTGGGGGGACTAGCGGGAATTCCCGCTACGAGCAGTACTTC.

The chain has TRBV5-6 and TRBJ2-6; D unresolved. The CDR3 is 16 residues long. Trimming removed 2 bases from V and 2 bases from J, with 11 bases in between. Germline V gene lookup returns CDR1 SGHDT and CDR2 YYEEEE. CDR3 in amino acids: CASSFRALAGANVLTF. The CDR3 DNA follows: TGTGCCAGCAGCTTTCGTGCGCTTGCTGGGGCCAACGTCCTGACTTTC.

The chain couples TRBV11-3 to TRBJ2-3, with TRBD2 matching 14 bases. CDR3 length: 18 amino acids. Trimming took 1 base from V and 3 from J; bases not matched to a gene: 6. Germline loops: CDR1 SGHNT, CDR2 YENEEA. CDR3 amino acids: CASSLGRWTSGRTDTQYF. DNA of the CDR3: TGTGCCAGCAGCTTAGGCCGTTGGACTAGCGGGAGGACAGATACGCAGTATTTT.

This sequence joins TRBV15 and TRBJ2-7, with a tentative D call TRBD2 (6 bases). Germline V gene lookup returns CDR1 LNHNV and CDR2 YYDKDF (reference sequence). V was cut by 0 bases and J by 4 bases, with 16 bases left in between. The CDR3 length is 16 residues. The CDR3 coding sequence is TGTGCCACCAGCAGAGATGGGGGGATGCCTGGGTACGAGCAGTACTTC. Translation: CATSRDGGMPGYEQYF.

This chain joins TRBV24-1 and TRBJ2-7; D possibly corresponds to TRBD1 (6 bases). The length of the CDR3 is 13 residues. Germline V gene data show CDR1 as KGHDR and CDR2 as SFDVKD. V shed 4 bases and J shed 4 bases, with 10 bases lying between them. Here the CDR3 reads CATSENTGYEQYF. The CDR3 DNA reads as TGTGCCACCAGTGAGAACACAGGGTACGAGCAGTACTTC.

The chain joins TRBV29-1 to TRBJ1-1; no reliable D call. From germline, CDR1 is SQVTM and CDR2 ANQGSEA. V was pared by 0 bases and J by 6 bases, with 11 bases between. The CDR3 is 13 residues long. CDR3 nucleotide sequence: TGCAGCGTTGAAGACACAGTGTCGGCTGAAGCTTTCTTT. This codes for CSVEDTVSAEAFF.

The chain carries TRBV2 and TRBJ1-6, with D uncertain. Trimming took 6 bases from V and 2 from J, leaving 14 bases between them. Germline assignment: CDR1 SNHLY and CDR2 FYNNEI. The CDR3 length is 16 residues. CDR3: CASSPDLGAYNSPLHF. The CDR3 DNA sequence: TGTGCCAGCAGCCCCGACCTCGGGGCCTATAATTCACCCCTCCACTTT.

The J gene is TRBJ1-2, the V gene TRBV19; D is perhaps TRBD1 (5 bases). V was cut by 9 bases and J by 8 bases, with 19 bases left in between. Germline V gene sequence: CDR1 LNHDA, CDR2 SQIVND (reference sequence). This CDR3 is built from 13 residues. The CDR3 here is CASHPTGGDGYTF. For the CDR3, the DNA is TGTGCCAGCCACCCGACGGGGGGGGACGGCTACACCTTC.

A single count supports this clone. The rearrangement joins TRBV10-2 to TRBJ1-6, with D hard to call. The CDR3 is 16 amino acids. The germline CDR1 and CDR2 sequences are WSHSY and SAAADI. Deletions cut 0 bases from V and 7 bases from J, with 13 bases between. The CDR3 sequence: CASSESKGLPNSPLHF. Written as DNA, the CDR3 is TGCGCCAGCAGTGAGTCTAAAGGACTCCCCAATTCACCCCTCCACTTT.

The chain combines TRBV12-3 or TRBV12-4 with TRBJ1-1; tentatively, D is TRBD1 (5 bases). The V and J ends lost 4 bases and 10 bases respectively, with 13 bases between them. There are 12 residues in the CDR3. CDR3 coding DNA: TGTGCCAGCAGTTCTCAGGGTTCTCGAGCTTTCTTT. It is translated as CASSSQGSRAFF.

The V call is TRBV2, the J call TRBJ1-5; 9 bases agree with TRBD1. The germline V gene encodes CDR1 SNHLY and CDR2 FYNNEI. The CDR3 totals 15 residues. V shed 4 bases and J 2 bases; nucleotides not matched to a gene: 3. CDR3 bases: TGTGCCAGCAGTGGGGACAGGGCCGGCAATCAGCCCCAGCATTTT. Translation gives CASSGDRAGNQPQHF.

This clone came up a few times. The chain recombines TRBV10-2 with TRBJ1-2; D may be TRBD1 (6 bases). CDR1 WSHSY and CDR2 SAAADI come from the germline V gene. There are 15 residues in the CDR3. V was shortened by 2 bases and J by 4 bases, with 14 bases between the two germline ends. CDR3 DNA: TGCGCCAGCAGTGAGGTAACAGGGACCATCTATGGCTACACCTTC. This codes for CASSEVTGTIYGYTF.

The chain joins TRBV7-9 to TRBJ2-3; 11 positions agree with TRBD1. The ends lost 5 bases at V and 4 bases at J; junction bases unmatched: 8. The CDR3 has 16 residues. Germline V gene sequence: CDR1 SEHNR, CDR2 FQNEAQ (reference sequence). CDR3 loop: CASSPRTGGGADTQYF. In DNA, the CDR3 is TGTGCCAGCAGCCCGCGGACAGGGGGCGGCGCAGATACGCAGTATTTT. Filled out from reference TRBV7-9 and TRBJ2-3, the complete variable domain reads DTGVSQNPRHKITKRGQNVTFRCDPISEHNRLYWYRQTLGQGPEFLTYFQNEAQLEKSRLLSDRFSAERPKGSFSTLEIQRTEQGDSAMYLCASSPRTGGGADTQYFGPGTRLTVL.

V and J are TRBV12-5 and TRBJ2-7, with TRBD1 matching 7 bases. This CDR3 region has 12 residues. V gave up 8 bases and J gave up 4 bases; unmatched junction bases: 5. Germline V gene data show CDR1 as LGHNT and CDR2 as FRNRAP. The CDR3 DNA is TGTGCTAGTCAGGGACAGAGTTACGAGCAGTACTTC. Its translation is CASQGQSYEQYF.

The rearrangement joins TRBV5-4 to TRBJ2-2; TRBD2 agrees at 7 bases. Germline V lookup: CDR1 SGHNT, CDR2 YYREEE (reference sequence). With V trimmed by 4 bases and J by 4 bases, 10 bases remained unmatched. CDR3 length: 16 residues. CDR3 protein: CASSPGEGMVTGELFF. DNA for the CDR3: TGTGCCAGCAGCCCGGGGGAGGGAATGGTCACCGGGGAGCTGTTTTTT.

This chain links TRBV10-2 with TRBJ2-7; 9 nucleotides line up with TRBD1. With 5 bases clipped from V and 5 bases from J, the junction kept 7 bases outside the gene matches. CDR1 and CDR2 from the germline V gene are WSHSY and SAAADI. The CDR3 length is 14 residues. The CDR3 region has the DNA TGCGCCAGCAGTCCGGGACAGGGAGACCACGAGCAGTACTTC. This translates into CASSPGQGDHEQYF.